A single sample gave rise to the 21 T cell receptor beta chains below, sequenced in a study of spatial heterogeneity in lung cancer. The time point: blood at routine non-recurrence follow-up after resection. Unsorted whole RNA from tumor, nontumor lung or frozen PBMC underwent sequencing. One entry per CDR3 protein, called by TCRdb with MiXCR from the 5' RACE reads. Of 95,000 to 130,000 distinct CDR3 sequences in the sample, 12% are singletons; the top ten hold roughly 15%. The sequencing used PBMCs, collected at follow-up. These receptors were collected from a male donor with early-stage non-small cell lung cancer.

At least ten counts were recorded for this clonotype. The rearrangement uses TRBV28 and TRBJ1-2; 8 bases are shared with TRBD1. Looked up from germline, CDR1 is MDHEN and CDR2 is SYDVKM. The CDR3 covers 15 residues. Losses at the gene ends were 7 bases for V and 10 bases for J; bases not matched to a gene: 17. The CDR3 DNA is TGTGCCAGCATAACCGGGGGTATGACAGGGGTTGACTACACCTTC. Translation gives CASITGGMTGVDYTF.

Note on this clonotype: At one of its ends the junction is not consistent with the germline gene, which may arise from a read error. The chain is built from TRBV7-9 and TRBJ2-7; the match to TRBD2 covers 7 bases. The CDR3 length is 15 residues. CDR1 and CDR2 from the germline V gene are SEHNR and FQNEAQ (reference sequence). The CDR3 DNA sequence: TGTGCCAGCAGTGTCACCGGGACTAAGGGCCTGAAAGTCGTGTTC. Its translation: CASSVTGTKGLKVVF.

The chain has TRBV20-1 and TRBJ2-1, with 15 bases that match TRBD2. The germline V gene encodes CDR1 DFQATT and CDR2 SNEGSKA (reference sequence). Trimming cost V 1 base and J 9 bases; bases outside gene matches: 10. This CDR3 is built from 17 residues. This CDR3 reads CSARALGLAGGQFEQFF. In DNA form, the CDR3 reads TGCAGTGCTAGAGCACTCGGACTAGCGGGGGGGCAATTTGAGCAGTTCTTC.

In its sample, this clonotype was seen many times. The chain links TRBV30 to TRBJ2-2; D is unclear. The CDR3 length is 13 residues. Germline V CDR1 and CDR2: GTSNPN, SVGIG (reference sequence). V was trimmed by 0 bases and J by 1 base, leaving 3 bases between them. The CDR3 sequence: CAWSVMNTGELFF. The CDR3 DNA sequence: TGTGCCTGGAGTGTAATGAACACCGGGGAGCTGTTTTTT.

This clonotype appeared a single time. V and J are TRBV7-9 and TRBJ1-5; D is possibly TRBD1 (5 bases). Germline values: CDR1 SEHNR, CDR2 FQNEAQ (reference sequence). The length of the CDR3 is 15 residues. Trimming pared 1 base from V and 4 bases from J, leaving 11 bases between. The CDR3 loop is CASSLGDSINQPQHF. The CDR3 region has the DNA TGTGCCAGCAGCTTAGGTGACAGCATAAATCAGCCCCAGCATTTT.

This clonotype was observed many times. The CDR3 region has the DNA TGTGCCAGCACCGGAGGACAGGAACCAAGAGCGACCCAGTACTTC. Translated, it gives CASTGGQEPRATQYF. The chain employs TRBV7-2 and TRBJ2-5; the match to TRBD1 covers 7 bases. This CDR3 is 15 amino acids long. The J segment lost 7 bases and the V segment lost 7 bases, leaving 15 bases of the junction unmatched. CDR1 and CDR2 (germline): SGHTA, FQGNSA.

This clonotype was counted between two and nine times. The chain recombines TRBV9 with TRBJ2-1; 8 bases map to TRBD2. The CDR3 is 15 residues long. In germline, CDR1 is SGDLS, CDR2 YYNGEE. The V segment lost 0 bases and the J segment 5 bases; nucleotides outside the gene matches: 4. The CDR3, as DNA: TGTGCCAGCAGCGTAGAACCGCGGGGGGACAATGAGCAGTTCTTC. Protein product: CASSVEPRGDNEQFF. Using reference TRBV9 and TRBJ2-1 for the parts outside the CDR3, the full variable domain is DSGVTQTPKHLITATGQRVTLRCSPRSGDLSVYWYQQSLDQGLQFLIQYYNGEERAKGNILERFSAQQFPDLHSELNLSSLELGDSALYFCASSVEPRGDNEQFFGPGTRLTVL.

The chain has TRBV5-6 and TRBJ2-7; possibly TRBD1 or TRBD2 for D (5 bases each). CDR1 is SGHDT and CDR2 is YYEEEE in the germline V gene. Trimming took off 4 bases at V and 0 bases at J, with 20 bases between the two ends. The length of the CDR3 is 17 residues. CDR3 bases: TGTGCCAGCAGCGGGGACCAAGGCGGCTCGAGCTCCTACGAGCAGTACTTC. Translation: CASSGDQGGSSSYEQYF.

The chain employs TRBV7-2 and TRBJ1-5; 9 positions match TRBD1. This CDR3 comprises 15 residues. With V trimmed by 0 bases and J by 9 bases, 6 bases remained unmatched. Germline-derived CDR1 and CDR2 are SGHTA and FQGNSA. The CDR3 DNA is TGTGCCAGCAGCTTAGCCGGGACAGGGAGGCTGCCCCAGCATTTT. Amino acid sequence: CASSLAGTGRLPQHF.

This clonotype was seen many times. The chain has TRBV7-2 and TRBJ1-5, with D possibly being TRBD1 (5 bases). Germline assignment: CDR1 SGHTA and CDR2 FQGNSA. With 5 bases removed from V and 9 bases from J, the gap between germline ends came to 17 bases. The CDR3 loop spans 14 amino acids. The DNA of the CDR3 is TGTGCCAGCAGCCCGGACCAGGGACCCCGGCCCCAGCATTTT. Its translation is CASSPDQGPRPQHF.

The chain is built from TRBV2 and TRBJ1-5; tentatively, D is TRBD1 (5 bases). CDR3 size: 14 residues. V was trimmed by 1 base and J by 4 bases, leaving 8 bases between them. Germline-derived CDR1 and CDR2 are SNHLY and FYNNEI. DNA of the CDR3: TGTGCCAGCAGTGAAGGAGGGGAGAATCAGCCCCAGCATTTT. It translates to CASSEGGENQPQHF.

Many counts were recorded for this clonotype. CDR3 DNA: TGTGCCAGCAGCCGCAGGGACACAGATACGCAGTATTTT. Its protein is CASSRRDTDTQYF. V usage is TRBV21-1 and J usage is TRBJ2-3; the table's D call, TRBD1, has no DNA check behind it. TRBV21-1 constitutes a pseudogene. CDR3 length: 13 amino acids.

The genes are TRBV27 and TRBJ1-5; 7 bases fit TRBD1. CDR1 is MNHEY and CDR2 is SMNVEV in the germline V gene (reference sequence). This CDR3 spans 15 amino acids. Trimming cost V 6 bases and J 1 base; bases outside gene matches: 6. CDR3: CASRPTGQSNQPQHF. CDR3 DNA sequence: TGTGCCAGCAGACCAACGGGACAGAGCAATCAGCCCCAGCATTTT.

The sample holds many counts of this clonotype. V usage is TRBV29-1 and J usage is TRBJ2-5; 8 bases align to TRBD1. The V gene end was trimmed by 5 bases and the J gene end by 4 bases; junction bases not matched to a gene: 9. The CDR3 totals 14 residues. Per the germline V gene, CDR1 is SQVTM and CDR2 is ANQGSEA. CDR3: CSVSYRGKGETQYF. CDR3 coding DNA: TGCAGCGTTTCATACAGGGGGAAGGGAGAGACCCAGTACTTC.

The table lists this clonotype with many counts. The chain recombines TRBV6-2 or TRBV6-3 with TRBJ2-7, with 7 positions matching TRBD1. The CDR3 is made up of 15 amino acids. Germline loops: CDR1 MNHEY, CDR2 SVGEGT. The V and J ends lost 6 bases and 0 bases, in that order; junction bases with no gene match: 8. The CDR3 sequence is CASRSGQAFSYEQYF. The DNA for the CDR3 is TGTGCCAGCAGGTCAGGACAGGCGTTCTCCTACGAGCAGTACTTC.

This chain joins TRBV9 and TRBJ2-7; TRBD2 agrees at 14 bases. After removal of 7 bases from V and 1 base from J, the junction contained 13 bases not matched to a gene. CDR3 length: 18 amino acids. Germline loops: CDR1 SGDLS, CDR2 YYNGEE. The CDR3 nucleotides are TGTGCCAGCGGTACTAATCCCGGGACTAGCGGGGGTTCCTACGAGCAGTACTTC. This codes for CASGTNPGTSGGSYEQYF.

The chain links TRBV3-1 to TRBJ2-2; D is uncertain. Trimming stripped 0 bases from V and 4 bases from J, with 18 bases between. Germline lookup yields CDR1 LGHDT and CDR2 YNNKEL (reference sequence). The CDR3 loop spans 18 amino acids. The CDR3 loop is CASSQDLPAARPTGELFF. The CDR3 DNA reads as TGTGCCAGCAGCCAAGATTTACCGGCGGCCAGACCCACCGGGGAGCTGTTTTTT.

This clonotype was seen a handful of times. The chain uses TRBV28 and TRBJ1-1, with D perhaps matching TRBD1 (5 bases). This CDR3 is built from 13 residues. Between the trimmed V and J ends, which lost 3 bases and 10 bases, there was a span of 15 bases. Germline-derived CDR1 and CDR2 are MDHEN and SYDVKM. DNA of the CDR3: TGTGCCAGCAGTTTTGGACACCTAGTGGGAGCTTTCTTT. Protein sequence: CASSFGHLVGAFF.

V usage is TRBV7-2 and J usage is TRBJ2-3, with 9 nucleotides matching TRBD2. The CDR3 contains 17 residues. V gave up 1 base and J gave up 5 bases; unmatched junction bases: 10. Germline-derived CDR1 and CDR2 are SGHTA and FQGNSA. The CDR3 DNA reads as TGTGCCAGCAGCTTAGTGACGAGCGGGGGGTCAAAAGATACGCAGTATTTT. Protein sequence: CASSLVTSGGSKDTQYF.

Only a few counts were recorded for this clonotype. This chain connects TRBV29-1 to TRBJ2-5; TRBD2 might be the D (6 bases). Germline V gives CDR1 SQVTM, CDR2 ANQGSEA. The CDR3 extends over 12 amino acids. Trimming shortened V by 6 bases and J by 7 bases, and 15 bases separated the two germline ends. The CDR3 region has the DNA TGCAGCGTCGGTACAGTCGGGGGGACCCAGTACTTC. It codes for CSVGTVGGTQYF.

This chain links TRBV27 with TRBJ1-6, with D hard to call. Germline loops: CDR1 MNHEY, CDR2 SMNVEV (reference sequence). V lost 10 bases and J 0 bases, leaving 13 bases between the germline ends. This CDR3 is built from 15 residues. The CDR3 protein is CATRREYSYNSPLHF. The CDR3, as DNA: TGTGCCACCAGGCGGGAATACTCCTATAATTCACCCCTCCACTTT.